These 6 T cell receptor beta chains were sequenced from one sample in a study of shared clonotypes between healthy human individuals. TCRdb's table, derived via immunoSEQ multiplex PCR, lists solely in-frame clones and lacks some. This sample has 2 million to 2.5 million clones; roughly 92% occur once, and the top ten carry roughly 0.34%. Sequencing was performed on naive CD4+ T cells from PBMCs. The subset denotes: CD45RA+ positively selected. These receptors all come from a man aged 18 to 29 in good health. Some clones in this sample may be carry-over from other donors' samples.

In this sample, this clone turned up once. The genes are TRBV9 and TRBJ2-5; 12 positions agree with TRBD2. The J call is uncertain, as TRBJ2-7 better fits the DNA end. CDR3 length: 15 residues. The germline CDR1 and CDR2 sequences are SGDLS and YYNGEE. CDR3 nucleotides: TGTGCCAGCAGCGCCGAGGGACTAGCGGGTTACGAGCAGTACTTC. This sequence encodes CASSAEGLAGYEQYF.

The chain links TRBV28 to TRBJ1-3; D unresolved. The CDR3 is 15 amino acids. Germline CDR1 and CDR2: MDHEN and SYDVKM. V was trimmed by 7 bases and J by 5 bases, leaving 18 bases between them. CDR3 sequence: CASILNTVGRNTIYF. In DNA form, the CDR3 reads TGTGCCAGCATCTTAAATACAGTCGGTAGAAACACCATATATTTT.

CDR3 protein: CASTLGGLRGYYGYTF. As DNA, the CDR3 is TGTGCCAGCACCCTAGGCGGGCTCAGGGGATACTATGGCTACACCTTC. J is TRBJ1-2 and V is TRBV28, with D maybe TRBD1 (6 bases). Trimming stripped 7 bases from V and 3 bases from J, with 21 bases between. The CDR3 spans 16 residues. In germline, CDR1 is MDHEN, CDR2 SYDVKM.

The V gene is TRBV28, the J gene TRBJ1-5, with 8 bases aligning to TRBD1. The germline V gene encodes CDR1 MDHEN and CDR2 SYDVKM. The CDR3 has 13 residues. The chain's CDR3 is CVAGGESNQPQHF. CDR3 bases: TGTGTAGCAGGGGGCGAAAGCAATCAGCCCCAGCATTTT.

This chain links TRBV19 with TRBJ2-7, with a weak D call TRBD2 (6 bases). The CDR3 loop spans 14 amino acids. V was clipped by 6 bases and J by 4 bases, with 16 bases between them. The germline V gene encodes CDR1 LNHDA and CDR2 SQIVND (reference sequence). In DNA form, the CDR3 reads TGTGCCAGTAGGAGGATTAGCGGACCTTACGAGCAGTACTTC. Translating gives CASRRISGPYEQYF.

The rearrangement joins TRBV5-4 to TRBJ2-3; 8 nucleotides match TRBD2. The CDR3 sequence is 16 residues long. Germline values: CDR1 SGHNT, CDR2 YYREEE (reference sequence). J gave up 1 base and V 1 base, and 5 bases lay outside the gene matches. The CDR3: CASSLRREARTDTQYF. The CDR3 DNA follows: TGTGCCAGCAGCTTGAGGCGGGAGGCTCGCACAGATACGCAGTATTTT.